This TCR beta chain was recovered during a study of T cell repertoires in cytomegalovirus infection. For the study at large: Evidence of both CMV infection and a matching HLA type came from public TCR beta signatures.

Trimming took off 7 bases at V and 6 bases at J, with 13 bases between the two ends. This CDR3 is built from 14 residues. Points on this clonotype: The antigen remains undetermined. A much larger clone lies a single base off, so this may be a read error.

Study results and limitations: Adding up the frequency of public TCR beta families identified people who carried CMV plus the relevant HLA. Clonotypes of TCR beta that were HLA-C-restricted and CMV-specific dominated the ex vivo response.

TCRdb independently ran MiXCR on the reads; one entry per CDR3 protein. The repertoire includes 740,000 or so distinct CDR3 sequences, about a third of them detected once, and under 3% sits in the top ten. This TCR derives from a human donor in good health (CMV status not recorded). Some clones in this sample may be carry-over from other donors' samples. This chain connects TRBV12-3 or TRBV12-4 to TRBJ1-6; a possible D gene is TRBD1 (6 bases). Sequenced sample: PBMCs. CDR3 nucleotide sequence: TGTGCCAGCATGTTGAGGGGGGGTAATTCACCCCTCCACTTT. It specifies CASMLRGGNSPLHF.